Below are 32 T cell receptor beta chains sequenced from a single sample in a study of blood T cell repertoires in COVID-19. The repertoire was sequenced with immunoSEQ multiplex PCR; TCRdb's copy has only in-frame clones and lacks some. The top ten hold 12% to 15% of the sample, which has 60,000 to 65,000 clones, 78% seen once. The sequencing sample was made of peripheral blood. The receptors were sampled from a man between 60 and 75 years old with COVID-19, enrolled during active disease.

The rearrangement uses TRBV10-3 and TRBJ1-1; no clear D. Germline assignment: CDR1 ENHRY and CDR2 SYGVKD. The CDR3 is 11 residues long. Trimming took 3 bases from V and 5 from J, leaving 4 bases between them. The CDR3 region is CAISEQTEAFF. Here the CDR3 DNA reads TGTGCCATCAGTGAACAGACTGAAGCTTTCTTT.

The chain uses TRBV27 and TRBJ2-1; 9 nucleotides line up with TRBD1. J lost 7 bases, V lost 4 bases, and 11 bases had no gene match. This CDR3 comprises 16 residues. CDR1 and CDR2 (germline): MNHEY, SMNVEV (reference sequence). CDR3 in DNA: TGTGCCAGCAGTTCCGGACAGGGGCGGATCGAGAATGAGCAGTTCTTC. It encodes CASSSGQGRIENEQFF.

This clone was observed a handful of times. V usage is TRBV28 and J usage is TRBJ2-2; TRBD2 matches at 8 bases. Germline lookup yields CDR1 MDHEN and CDR2 SYDVKM. The CDR3 spans 20 residues. The V segment lost 2 bases and the J segment 1 base; nucleotides outside the gene matches: 15. CDR3: CASSLLSWRSGTRNTGELFF. The CDR3 nucleotides are TGTGCCAGCAGTTTACTCTCTTGGAGATCCGGGACTAGGAACACCGGGGAGCTGTTTTTT.

This clone was observed once. This chain connects TRBV6-5 to TRBJ1-2, with 7 positions matching TRBD1. The CDR3 runs 11 residues. CDR1 and CDR2 (germline): MNHEY, SVGAGI. The J segment lost 5 bases and the V segment lost 8 bases, leaving 2 bases of the junction unmatched. CDR3 coding DNA: TGTGCCAGCGGGACAGTATATGGCTACACCTTC. This encodes CASGTVYGYTF.

J is TRBJ1-6 and V is TRBV29-1, with unresolved D. V was shortened by 3 bases and J by 15 bases, with 3 bases between the two germline ends. CDR3 length equals 8 residues. CDR1 SQVTM and CDR2 ANQGSEA come from the germline V gene. This CDR3 is CSVDGLHF. The CDR3 DNA reads as TGCAGCGTTGACGGCCTCCACTTT.

The rearrangement links TRBV7-3 to TRBJ2-7, with TRBD2 identical over 8 bases. The trim removed 5 bases at V and 7 bases at J, leaving 10 bases unmatched. Germline V lookup: CDR1 SGHTA, CDR2 FQGTGA. The CDR3 has 14 residues. In DNA, the CDR3 is TGTGCCAGCAGCCCCCTCGGGCCGGGAGGGGAGCAGTACTTC. It translates to CASSPLGPGGEQYF.

CDR3 in DNA: TGTGCCAGCAGCTTAGTTGGACAGGGGGTTAACACCTTC. This gives the protein CASSLVGQGVNTF. The rearrangement uses TRBV7-9 and TRBJ1-2; TRBD1 agrees at 10 bases. V gave up 1 base and J gave up 12 bases; unmatched junction bases: 5. Looked up from germline, CDR1 is SEHNR and CDR2 is FQNEAQ (reference sequence). This CDR3 has 13 amino acids.

This clone came up a few times. V gene TRBV3-1 (or the pseudogene TRBV3-2) combines with J gene TRBJ1-4; D perhaps matches TRBD1 (5 bases). CDR1 is LGHDT, CDR2 YNNKEL, per germline (reference sequence). The CDR3 has 15 amino acids. V was trimmed by 3 bases and J by 7 bases, leaving 15 bases between them. The CDR3 is CASSHSDKGGEKLFF. The CDR3 bases are TGTGCCAGCAGCCATTCGGACAAAGGTGGTGAAAAACTGTTTTTT.

This chain uses TRBV14 with TRBJ1-2; weak D call: TRBD1 (6 bases). The CDR3 sequence is 15 residues long. Germline CDR1 reads SGHDN; CDR2 reads FVKESK. Trimming shortened V by 2 bases and J by 8 bases, and 18 bases separated the two germline ends. CDR3 sequence reads: CASSQRVTGLYGYTF. The CDR3 DNA sequence: TGTGCCAGCAGCCAAAGGGTTACAGGGCTGTACGGCTACACCTTC.

This chain uses TRBV6-1 with TRBJ1-5; a possible D gene is TRBD1 (5 bases). The germline V and J ends were trimmed by 3 bases and 8 bases, with 11 bases remaining between them. The CDR3 is 13 amino acids. CDR1 MNHNS and CDR2 SASEGT come from the germline V gene. CDR3 DNA: TGTGCCAGCAGTGACCAGGGTGAGGAGCCCCAGCATTTT. Its protein product is CASSDQGEEPQHF.

J is TRBJ2-7 and V is TRBV6-5, with D perhaps TRBD1 (6 bases). Trimming removed 6 bases from V and 4 bases from J, with 13 bases in between. Germline V gene data show CDR1 as MNHEY and CDR2 as SVGAGI. The CDR3 runs 13 residues. The CDR3 region has the DNA TGTGCCAGCAGGCGAGGGGGTTTGTACGAGCAGTACTTC. This gives the protein CASRRGGLYEQYF.

J is TRBJ2-1 and V is TRBV7-9; D is uncertain. The V gene's germline CDR1 is SEHNR and CDR2 FQNEAQ (reference sequence). With 3 bases removed from V and 6 bases from J, the gap between germline ends came to 3 bases. This CDR3 is built from 11 residues. CDR3 sequence reads: CASSFVNEQFF. The CDR3 DNA reads as TGTGCCAGCAGCTTCGTCAATGAGCAGTTCTTC.

The chain employs TRBV6-5 and TRBJ2-7; D perhaps matches TRBD2 (5 bases). Per germline, CDR1 MNHEY and CDR2 SVGAGI. V was pared by 4 bases and J by 2 bases, with 9 bases between. The CDR3 is 13 residues long. CDR3 coding DNA: TGTGCCAGCAGTTTGGAGGAAACCTACGAGCAGTACTTC. It encodes CASSLEETYEQYF.

Only a few counts were recorded for this clone. The chain couples TRBV10-3 to TRBJ2-4; possibly TRBD1 for D (6 bases). This CDR3 comprises 17 residues. V shed 2 bases and J shed 0 bases, with 14 bases lying between them. Per the germline V gene, CDR1 is ENHRY and CDR2 is SYGVKD. CDR3 bases: TGTGCCATCAGTGAGACACCGACAGGCCTAGCCAAAAACATTCAGTACTTC. Protein sequence: CAISETPTGLAKNIQYF.

The J gene is TRBJ1-1, the V gene TRBV5-5; TRBD1 is a possible D gene (5 bases). The CDR3 has 12 amino acids. Germline-derived CDR1 and CDR2 are SGHKS and YYEKEE (reference sequence). V lost 2 bases and J lost 5, with 7 bases in between. For the CDR3, the DNA is TGTGCCAGCAGCTTTCAGGGAACTGAAGCTTTCTTT. Residues: CASSFQGTEAFF.

The chain combines TRBV5-1 with TRBJ2-1; the match to TRBD1 covers 10 bases. V dropped 5 bases and J dropped 4; count of bases not matched to a gene: 3. The CDR3 is made up of 14 amino acids. Germline V gives CDR1 SGHRS, CDR2 YFSETQ. In DNA, the CDR3 is TGCGCCAGCAGACGGGACAGGGGATACAATGAGCAGTTCTTC. Residues: CASRRDRGYNEQFF.

This chain joins TRBV2 and TRBJ2-5; possibly TRBD2 for D (5 bases). The germline gives CDR1 SNHLY, CDR2 FYNNEI. The V gene lost 5 bases and the J gene lost 5 bases, with 18 bases spanning the gap. The CDR3 length is 15 residues. CDR3 amino acids: CASSPVVGEGETQYF. Written as DNA, the CDR3 is TGTGCCAGCAGTCCCGTAGTGGGAGAGGGCGAGACCCAGTACTTC.

The rearrangement joins TRBV19 to TRBJ1-1; 8 bases match TRBD1. The trim removed 5 bases at V and 4 bases at J, leaving 6 bases unmatched. Germline CDR1 reads LNHDA; CDR2 reads SQIVND (reference sequence). The CDR3 length is 14 residues. Here the CDR3 reads CASSPQGAGTEAFF. In nucleotides, the CDR3 is TGTGCCAGTAGTCCTCAGGGGGCGGGCACTGAAGCTTTCTTT.

The chain links TRBV20-1 to TRBJ2-7; TRBD2 might be the D (6 bases). CDR1 and CDR2 (germline): DFQATT, SNEGSKA (reference sequence). With 3 bases removed from V and 7 bases from J, the gap between germline ends came to 16 bases. This CDR3 has 13 residues. This chain's CDR3 is CSASPSGPGEQYF. The CDR3 region has the DNA TGCAGTGCTAGTCCCAGCGGGCCGGGGGAGCAGTACTTC.

This rearrangement joins TRBV5-1 to TRBJ2-6; the D is unclear. The germline V gene has CDR1 SGHRS and CDR2 YFSETQ. Trimming shortened V by 5 bases and J by 0 bases, and 12 bases separated the two germline ends. This CDR3 spans 16 amino acids. CDR3 loop: CASSTDGYSGANVLTF. In DNA form, the CDR3 reads TGCGCCAGCAGTACTGACGGGTACTCTGGGGCCAACGTCCTGACTTTC.

The V gene is TRBV11-2, the J gene TRBJ1-3; tentative D call: TRBD1 (5 bases). The CDR3 is 15 amino acids. The germline V gene has CDR1 SGHAT and CDR2 FQNNGV. The ends were cut back, 1 base at V and 6 bases at J, with 13 bases in the middle. CDR3 amino acids: CASSLVLGGENTIYF. For the CDR3, the DNA is TGTGCCAGCAGCTTAGTATTGGGGGGAGAAAACACCATATATTTT.

The table lists this clone with a few counts. V and J are TRBV5-1 and TRBJ2-2, with 7 nucleotides matching TRBD1. Germline-derived CDR1 and CDR2 are SGHRS and YFSETQ. This CDR3 has 14 residues. The V gene end was trimmed by 5 bases and the J gene end by 7 bases; junction bases not matched to a gene: 8. The CDR3 nucleotides are TGCGCCAGCAGTTCCGGGACAGAGGGCGGGGAGCTGTTTTTT. It yields the protein CASSSGTEGGELFF.

This clone was observed a few times. The CDR3 coding sequence is TGTGCCAGCAGTCCCCGGGGGGTGGATGGCTACACCTTC. Translated: CASSPRGVDGYTF. The chain has TRBV6-6 and TRBJ1-2; tentative D call: TRBD1 (5 bases). Germline-derived CDR1 and CDR2 are MNHNY and SVGAGI (reference sequence). V dropped 5 bases and J dropped 6 bases, with 13 bases sitting between them. The CDR3 covers 13 residues.

The sample holds one count of this clone. This chain links TRBV11-2 with TRBJ2-1, with D possibly TRBD2 on 5 matching bases. This CDR3 comprises 17 residues. V was shortened by 1 base and J by 1 base, with 14 bases between the two germline ends. In germline, CDR1 is SGHAT, CDR2 FQNNGV. The CDR3 sequence: CASSLGEFLWSYNEQFF. The DNA for the CDR3 is TGTGCCAGCAGCTTAGGGGAGTTTCTCTGGTCCTACAATGAGCAGTTCTTC.

This clone was counted a few times. The V call is TRBV3-1 (or the pseudogene TRBV3-2), the J call TRBJ1-3; TRBD1 matches 8 bases. The CDR3 totals 15 residues. Per germline, CDR1 LGHDT and CDR2 YNNKEL (reference sequence). With 2 bases clipped from V and 8 bases from J, the junction kept 8 bases outside the gene matches. The CDR3 sequence: CASSQNRDRSYTIYF. CDR3 coding DNA: TGTGCCAGCAGCCAAAACCGGGACAGGAGTTACACCATATATTTT.

V is TRBV7-9 and J is TRBJ1-2, with 9 bases identical to TRBD1. The germline gives CDR1 SEHNR, CDR2 FQNEAQ (reference sequence). After removal of 4 bases from V and 7 bases from J, the junction contained 7 bases not matched to a gene. This CDR3 is 14 amino acids long. The CDR3 protein is CASSSRTGVTGYTF. The CDR3, as DNA: TGTGCCAGCAGCTCCAGGACAGGGGTGACTGGCTACACCTTC.

This clone was counted between two and nine times. This chain connects TRBV3-1 (or the pseudogene TRBV3-2) to TRBJ2-1; TRBD2 is a possible D gene (5 bases). Germline loops: CDR1 LGHDT, CDR2 YNNKEL (reference sequence). Trimming removed 0 bases from V and 2 bases from J, with 8 bases in between. This CDR3 contains 15 residues. The DNA of the CDR3 is TGTGCCAGCAGCCAAGACGGACTCACCTACAATGAGCAGTTCTTC. It yields the protein CASSQDGLTYNEQFF.

The chain combines TRBV6-4 with TRBJ2-1; 8 positions match TRBD1. CDR3 length equals 15 residues. The V gene end was trimmed by 6 bases and the J gene end by 3 bases; junction bases not matched to a gene: 7. Germline CDR1 reads MRHNA; CDR2 reads SNTAGT. CDR3 sequence: CASSPGGRSYNEQFF. CDR3 coding DNA: TGTGCCAGCAGCCCAGGGGGCAGGAGCTACAATGAGCAGTTCTTC.

The chain employs TRBV7-3 and TRBJ2-7; 9 bases align to TRBD2. Germline V lookup: CDR1 SGHTA, CDR2 FQGTGA. This CDR3 spans 18 amino acids. With V trimmed by 2 bases and J by 0 bases, 11 bases remained unmatched. The CDR3 loop is CASSLYGRLAGRSYEQYF. The CDR3 DNA reads TGTGCCAGCAGCTTATACGGGCGGCTAGCGGGGCGCTCCTACGAGCAGTACTTC.

The chain is built from TRBV14 and TRBJ1-1; D perhaps matches TRBD1 (6 bases). There are 15 residues in the CDR3. The germline CDR1 and CDR2 sequences are SGHDN and FVKESK. V was trimmed by 4 bases and J by 1 base, leaving 13 bases between them. CDR3 nucleotide sequence: TGTGCCAGCAGCCCACAGACAGGTTGGAACACTGAAGCTTTCTTT. Amino acids: CASSPQTGWNTEAFF.

The chain uses TRBV19 and TRBJ1-5; a possible D gene is TRBD1 (6 bases). The CDR3 sequence is 15 residues long. Germline V gene sequence: CDR1 LNHDA, CDR2 SQIVND (reference sequence). The V and J ends lost 9 bases and 3 bases respectively, with 18 bases between them. CDR3 sequence: CASASGGGTNQPQHF. The CDR3 DNA follows: TGTGCCAGCGCTTCTGGGGGGGGCACCAATCAGCCCCAGCATTTT.

The chain recombines TRBV19 with TRBJ2-1; unclear D gene. Germline V CDR1 and CDR2: LNHDA, SQIVND (reference sequence). The CDR3 is made up of 13 amino acids. CDR3 sequence: CAPKRSSYNEQFF. CDR3 bases: TGTGCTCCCAAGAGGAGCTCCTACAATGAGCAGTTCTTC.